Below, 6 T cell receptor beta chains from the same sample are listed, as sequenced in a study of T cell changes during pregnancy in multiple sclerosis. The repertoire was sequenced with immunoSEQ multiplex PCR; TCRdb's copy has only in-frame clones and lacks some. Counted here are 70,000 to 100,000 clones, 90% to 95% occurring once; the ten biggest clones make up around 4.1%. The sequencing here drew on peripheral blood, taken in the first trimester of pregnancy. Receptor source: a female donor with multiple sclerosis, enrolled in a pregnancy study.

The chain joins TRBV6-1 to TRBJ2-5; 13 nucleotides align to TRBD2. The length of the CDR3 is 13 residues. CDR1 and CDR2 (germline): MNHNS, SASEGT. Germline trimming cut 4 bases from V and 13 bases from J; bases unmatched to any gene: 6. The CDR3 nucleotides read TGTGCCAGCAGTGGCACTAGCGGGGGGGCAGGGTACTTC. It encodes CASSGTSGGAGYF.

The gene calls are TRBV5-1 and TRBJ2-7; 9 nucleotides line up with TRBD2. The V gene's germline CDR1 is SGHRS and CDR2 YFSETQ. V lost 0 bases, J lost 0 bases, and 10 bases stayed unmatched. The CDR3 runs 18 residues. CDR3 in DNA: TGCGCCAGCAGCTTGGTAGGCGGGGGGGATTACCTCTCCTACGAGCAGTACTTC. This gives the protein CASSLVGGGDYLSYEQYF. Combining the CDR3 with reference TRBV5-1 and TRBJ2-7 gives the whole variable domain KAGVTQTPRYLIKTRGQQVTLSCSPISGHRSVSWYQQTPGQGLQFLFEYFSETQRNKGNFPGRFSGRQFSNSRSEMNVSTLELGDSALYLCASSLVGGGDYLSYEQYFGPGTRLTVT.

This chain links TRBV7-6 with TRBJ1-1, with no clear D. CDR1 is SGHVS, CDR2 FNYEAQ, per germline. The CDR3 loop spans 14 amino acids. V lost 3 bases to trimming and J lost 1 base, with 9 bases between them. CDR3 DNA sequence: TGTGCCAGCAGCTTCAGGATAGGGAACACTGAAGCTTTCTTT. This encodes CASSFRIGNTEAFF. The full variable domain, its missing parts supplied by reference TRBV7-6 and TRBJ1-1, is GAGVSQSPRYKVTKRGQDVALRCDPISGHVSLYWYRQALGQGPEFLTYFNYEAQQDKSGLPNDRFSAERPEGSISTLTIQRTEQRDSAMYRCASSFRIGNTEAFFGQGTRLTVV.

The V and J genes are TRBV7-8 and TRBJ2-7, with D maybe TRBD2 (5 bases). The germline V gene has CDR1 SGHVS and CDR2 FQNEAQ. This CDR3 region has 16 residues. V lost 3 bases and J 4 bases, leaving 19 bases between the germline ends. The CDR3 sequence is CASSFALGVPSYEQYF. CDR3 sequence (DNA): TGTGCCAGCAGCTTCGCCCTCGGGGTCCCCTCGTACGAGCAGTACTTC.

The genes are TRBV4-1 and TRBJ2-7, with D possibly matching TRBD2 (6 bases). CDR3 length: 13 amino acids. Germline V gives CDR1 MGHRA, CDR2 YSYEKL. Trimming stripped 1 base from V and 6 bases from J, with 10 bases between. DNA of the CDR3: TGCGCCAGCAGCCAAGTTGGAGGGCCCGAGCAGTACTTC. This encodes CASSQVGGPEQYF.

The J gene is TRBJ1-4, the V gene TRBV19; maybe TRBD1 (5 bases). Per germline, CDR1 LNHDA and CDR2 SQIVND (reference sequence). The CDR3 loop spans 15 amino acids. Between the trimmed V and J ends, which lost 3 bases and 8 bases, there was a span of 16 bases. The CDR3 bases are TGTGCCAGTAGTATGTCAGGGCCCCCGGAGGAAAAACTGTTTTTT. As protein: CASSMSGPPEEKLFF.